This T cell receptor beta chain came from a study of T-cell memory formation after mild COVID-19. In TCRdb, the 5' RACE reads were re-called with MiXCR into one record per CDR3 protein. The top ten clones hold around 7.8% of a sample with roughly 510,000 distinct CDR3 sequences, 15% to 20% of them seen once. The V end was cut by 6 bases, the J end by 16 bases, with 19 bases between. The germline V gene has CDR1 MNHEY and CDR2 SMNVEV (reference sequence). This CDR3 spans 12 amino acids. The rearrangement links TRBV27 to TRBJ2-4; D is perhaps TRBD1 (6 bases). The TCR comes from an adult woman who had mild COVID-19 (a few samples of this study predate the infection). Cell type and time point are not known. The sequenced sample consisted of PBMCs or a T cell subset sorted from them (not recorded which). The CDR3 DNA reads as TGTGCCAGCAGACTACTTGGTGACAGGCTCTACTTC. Amino acids: CASRLLGDRLYF.